This T cell receptor beta chain was sequenced during a study of T cell changes during pregnancy in multiple sclerosis. The assay was immunoSEQ multiplex PCR, and TCRdb's table has in-frame clones only and misses some. This sample has roughly 68,000 clones; approximately 90% occur once, and the top ten carry approximately 1.4%. The CDR3 totals 15 residues. Per the germline V gene, CDR1 is MNHEY and CDR2 is SMNVEV (reference sequence). The V and J ends lost 4 bases and 1 base respectively, with 13 bases between them. The rearrangement links TRBV27 to TRBJ2-5, with a possible D match to TRBD2 (6 bases). The receptor was derived from a female donor in good health, enrolled as a control in a pregnancy study. Sequencing used peripheral blood, obtained in the second trimester of pregnancy. CDR3 protein: CASSYLGGAQETQYF. In nucleotides, the CDR3 is TGTGCCAGCAGTTACTTAGGAGGGGCCCAAGAGACCCAGTACTTC.